The 21 T cell receptor beta chains reported below all come from one sample, sequenced in a study of cytomegalovirus exposure and HLA in healthy donors (dated by TCRdb to the late 2010s). Receptor libraries were prepared by the immunoSEQ multiplex PCR assay. A mixture of 60 forward primers for TCR Vbeta segments and 13 reverse primers for TCR Jbeta segments was used in the multiplex PCR. TCRdb holds this immuneACCESS table with in-frame rearrangements only. Some clones are missing; in checked studies, unresolved V genes explain under half, and the rest has no known cause. Counted in this sample were some 140,000 clones; around 83% of them appeared once. Approximately 1.3% of the sample lies in the top ten. The sequencing input was PBMCs. Receptor source: a male donor in good health and CMV-seropositive.

A note on this clone: Additional DNA sequences in this sample encode the identical CDR3. The chain employs TRBV4-1 and TRBJ2-7, with 8 positions matching TRBD2. The germline V gene encodes CDR1 MGHRA and CDR2 YSYEKL. This CDR3 has 13 residues. Losses at the gene ends were 8 bases for V and 5 bases for J; bases not matched to a gene: 8. The CDR3 DNA follows: TGCGCCAGCCGGGGGGGGCAAAGTCACGAGCAGTACTTC. It encodes CASRGGQSHEQYF.

The chain links TRBV7-9 to TRBJ1-1; a possible D gene is TRBD1 (6 bases). Germline V lookup: CDR1 SEHNR, CDR2 FQNEAQ (reference sequence). The CDR3 length is 16 residues. V gave up 4 bases and J gave up 4 bases, with 19 bases separating them. The CDR3 DNA is TGTGCCAGCAGCTCTACGACAGGACCGGAGAGCACTGAAGCTTTCTTT. It codes for CASSSTTGPESTEAFF.

The rearrangement joins TRBV27 to TRBJ2-5; 7 bases are shared with TRBD2. Germline V gives CDR1 MNHEY, CDR2 SMNVEV (reference sequence). With V trimmed by 5 bases and J by 2 bases, 11 bases remained unmatched. The CDR3 extends over 16 amino acids. The DNA for the CDR3 is TGTGCCAGCAGTGAGGGGCGGGAGCGATTACAAGAGACCCAGTACTTC. Protein: CASSEGRERLQETQYF.

Points on this clone: Other nucleotide sequences from this sample produce the same CDR3. The V gene is TRBV13, the J gene TRBJ1-1, with D possibly being TRBD1 (6 bases). Germline CDR1 and CDR2: PRHDT and FYEKMQ (reference sequence). V was trimmed by 5 bases and J by 2 bases, leaving 24 bases between them. The CDR3 consists of 18 residues. In DNA, the CDR3 is TGTGCCAGCAGCCAACAACCAAGCCGGACAGATTACAACACTGAAGCTTTCTTT. Encoded protein: CASSQQPSRTDYNTEAFF. Full variable domain (outside the CDR3, taken from reference TRBV13 and TRBJ1-1): AAGVIQSPRHLIKEKRETATLKCYPIPRHDTVYWYQQGPGQDPQFLISFYEKMQSDKGSIPDRFSAQQFSDYHSELNMSSLELGDSALYFCASSQQPSRTDYNTEAFFGQGTRLTVV.

The chain recombines TRBV29-1 with TRBJ2-1; tentatively, D is TRBD2 (5 bases). V was shortened by 8 bases and J by 1 base, with 12 bases between the two germline ends. The CDR3 runs 13 residues. In germline, CDR1 is SQVTM, CDR2 ANQGSEA. The CDR3 DNA reads as TGCAGCTGGGTCCGGGAATCCTACAATGAGCAGTTCTTC. Residues: CSWVRESYNEQFF.

V gene TRBV28 combines with J gene TRBJ2-2; 7 bases map to TRBD2. Losses at the gene ends were 10 bases for V and 7 bases for J; bases not matched to a gene: 6. This CDR3 is built from 12 residues. Per germline, CDR1 MDHEN and CDR2 SYDVKM. The CDR3 DNA is TGTGCCACCGAGGGGAGGGGCGGGGAGCTGTTTTTT. Its translation: CATEGRGGELFF.

With respect to this clone: Its ends do not fully match the called genes, so a read error is possible. The chain couples TRBV7-9 to TRBJ2-7; D call uncertain. From germline, CDR1 is SEHNR and CDR2 FQNEAQ (reference sequence). This CDR3 is built from 15 residues. The CDR3: CSSSLSGQEAYEQYF. CDR3 DNA sequence: TGTTCCAGCAGCTTGAGTGGGCAGGAAGCCTACGAGCAGTACTTC.

The J gene is TRBJ1-1, the V gene TRBV7-9; 7 bases are shared with TRBD1. With 5 bases clipped from V and 6 bases from J, the junction kept 9 bases outside the gene matches. The CDR3 covers 14 residues. Germline V CDR1 and CDR2: SEHNR, FQNEAQ (reference sequence). The CDR3 loop is CASSPPGGTAEAFF. The CDR3 DNA reads TGTGCCAGCAGCCCTCCAGGGGGTACGGCTGAAGCTTTCTTT.

This clone was detected once. V is TRBV5-6 and J is TRBJ2-1; 11 bases match TRBD2. Per the germline V gene, CDR1 is SGHDT and CDR2 is YYEEEE. Trimming at V came to 4 bases and at J to 3 bases, leaving 6 bases not matched to a gene. CDR3 length: 16 residues. DNA of the CDR3: TGTGCCAGCAGCGCCGGACTAGCGGGTTTCTACAATGAGCAGTTCTTC. Residues: CASSAGLAGFYNEQFF.

This chain connects TRBV7-9 to TRBJ2-7, with a possible D match to TRBD1 (6 bases). Trimming removed 0 bases at V and 0 bases at J, with 18 bases between. The CDR3 is 18 amino acids. Germline V gene sequence: CDR1 SEHNR, CDR2 FQNEAQ (reference sequence). In DNA, the CDR3 is TGTGCCAGCAGCTTAGCCTGGGGCAGGGGCCCCTCCTCCTACGAGCAGTACTTC. Protein sequence: CASSLAWGRGPSSYEQYF.

The chain recombines TRBV5-1 with TRBJ1-4; the match to TRBD1 covers 9 bases. The junction had 2 bases not matched to a gene; V was cut back by 4 bases and J by 1 base. The CDR3 extends over 15 amino acids. Germline assignment: CDR1 SGHRS and CDR2 YFSETQ. In nucleotides, the CDR3 is TGCGCCAGCAGCGGGGGACAGGGAACTAATGAAAAACTGTTTTTT. It yields the protein CASSGGQGTNEKLFF.

The chain couples TRBV2 to TRBJ2-2; possible D gene TRBD2, 7 bases. V shed 7 bases and J shed 6 bases, with 15 bases lying between them. The CDR3 has 14 amino acids. CDR1 is SNHLY, CDR2 FYNNEI, per germline. The CDR3 DNA reads TGTGCCAGCACTAGGGGGGGAAGCGCCGGGGAGCTGTTTTTT. Translated, it gives CASTRGGSAGELFF.

The V and J genes are TRBV29-1 and TRBJ1-1; D gene unclear. With 0 bases removed from V and 4 bases from J, the gap between germline ends came to 18 bases. Per germline, CDR1 SQVTM and CDR2 ANQGSEA. CDR3 length: 16 amino acids. The CDR3 DNA sequence: TGCAGCGTTGAAGATTGGGAGGGCGCGCAGGCCACTGAAGCTTTCTTT. It encodes CSVEDWEGAQATEAFF.

The J gene is TRBJ2-7, the V gene TRBV30, with D perhaps TRBD1 (6 bases). Germline V gene lookup returns CDR1 GTSNPN and CDR2 SVGIG (reference sequence). The CDR3 has 14 amino acids. Trimming removed 0 bases from V and 2 bases from J, with 11 bases in between. The CDR3 DNA sequence: TGTGCCTGGAGTGTACAGGGCTACACCTACGAGCAGTACTTC. Translated, it gives CAWSVQGYTYEQYF.

The V call is TRBV10-1, the J call TRBJ2-3; TRBD2 matches at 8 bases. This CDR3 has 15 residues. Looked up from germline, CDR1 is WNHNN and CDR2 is SYGVQD (reference sequence). J lost 2 bases, V lost 2 bases, and 3 bases had no gene match. This CDR3 reads CASSEVRGDTDTQYF. CDR3 coding DNA: TGCGCCAGCAGTGAGGTGCGGGGGGACACAGATACGCAGTATTTT.

The chain is built from TRBV6-1 and TRBJ1-1; the D gene is possibly TRBD1 (6 bases). The CDR3 length is 11 residues. Per germline, CDR1 MNHNS and CDR2 SASEGT. For the CDR3, the DNA is TGTCCCCCCGAGGGGGAAACTGAAGCTTTCTTT. Translation gives CPPEGETEAFF.

In this sample, this clone turned up once. V usage is TRBV5-6 and J usage is TRBJ2-5, with 10 bases matching TRBD2. The DNA matches TRBJ2-7 better at its end, which makes the J call doubtful. The CDR3 runs 15 residues. Per the germline V gene, CDR1 is SGHDT and CDR2 is YYEEEE. The CDR3 sequence: CASSLGLAGPYEQYF. The CDR3 DNA sequence: TGTGCCAGCAGCTTGGGACTAGCGGGCCCCTACGAGCAGTACTTC.

The rearrangement uses TRBV7-9 and TRBJ2-7; tentatively, D is TRBD2 (7 bases). CDR1 and CDR2 from the germline V gene are SEHNR and FQNEAQ (reference sequence). This CDR3 has 13 residues. V shed 5 bases and J shed 7 bases, with 15 bases lying between them. As DNA, the CDR3 is TGTGCCAGCAGCCCGAAAAGGGGGGGAGAGCAGTACTTC. Encoded protein: CASSPKRGGEQYF.

The chain recombines TRBV5-1 with TRBJ2-7; D possibly corresponds to TRBD1 (5 bases). The CDR3 runs to 14 residues. V lost 4 bases and J lost 4, with 15 bases in between. Per the germline V gene, CDR1 is SGHRS and CDR2 is YFSETQ. Here the CDR3 reads CASSTTLQGYEQYF. The CDR3 bases are TGCGCCAGCAGCACGACCCTTCAGGGTTACGAGCAGTACTTC. The full variable domain, its missing parts supplied by reference TRBV5-1 and TRBJ2-7, is KAGVTQTPRYLIKTRGQQVTLSCSPISGHRSVSWYQQTPGQGLQFLFEYFSETQRNKGNFPGRFSGRQFSNSRSEMNVSTLELGDSALYLCASSTTLQGYEQYFGPGTRLTVT.

Comment on this clone: One end of the junction does not line up with germline, which may come from a read error. The chain couples TRBV7-7 to TRBJ2-1, with TRBD2 matching over 8 bases. CDR1 is SSHAT and CDR2 is FNYEAQ in the germline V gene (reference sequence). The CDR3 runs to 16 residues. CDR3 protein: CASRCTGTSFYNEQFF. In DNA form, the CDR3 reads TGTGCTAGCAGATGTACCGGGACTAGTTTTTACAATGAGCAGTTCTTC.

The rearrangement joins TRBV2 to TRBJ2-3, with D unclear. Trimming took off 4 bases at V and 0 bases at J, with 11 bases between the two ends. In germline, CDR1 is SNHLY, CDR2 FYNNEI. The CDR3 spans 15 residues. The CDR3, as DNA: TGTGCCAGCAGTGGTATTGGCGGTAGCACAGATACGCAGTATTTT. Translated, it gives CASSGIGGSTDTQYF.